This T cell receptor (beta chain) originates from a study of shared clonotypes between healthy human individuals (dated by TCRdb to about 2020). About the study as a whole: A couple of women and a few men aged 18 to 49 years were included in the cohort. To increase sequencing depth and limit assay-specific biases, different laboratories used diverse techniques to prepare libraries and sequence TCR repertoires. Blood TCR repertoires of about five healthy adults were deeply sequenced to estimate repertoire size and the extent of clonotype sharing between individuals. For each donor, CD4 naive and CD4 memory were each given three plates, CD8 naive was given two plates, and CD8 memory was given one plate. Each donor's leukapheresis produced roughly between roughly 0.94 and 9.5 billion PBMCs. What the research found in general, with its limitations: Across four donors, roughly 5% of naive CD4, 3% to 4% of naive CD8, 2% to 2.5% of memory CD4, and approximately 0.4% of memory CD8 clonotypes were shared. The genetic and exposure-history diversity represented was limited by the small number of donors. Pairwise subsampling led to the expectation that sequencing depth would affect the degree of clonotype sharing among donors. Sampling was restricted to blood, and TCR repertoires in tissues likely differ from the TCR repertoires found in blood. Clonotypes shared by all four sorted-subset donors showed higher generation probabilities than non-shared clonotypes. Naive subsets generally had larger estimated clonotype richness than memory subsets. Even with the large sequencing depth, rarefaction of the sorted-subset datasets indicated that sequencing was incomplete.

The donors were healthy, HIV-negative adults with no recently reported acute infections or vaccinations. Only Caucasian adults living in Nashville, Tennessee, USA were represented among the donors. CD4+ T cells were enriched by magnetic negative selection; naive cells were then positively selected on CD45RA, and the negative fraction formed the memory subset. Blood was obtained by leukapheresis, after which PBMCs were separated by Ficoll-Histopaque density gradient centrifugation and cryopreserved in liquid nitrogen vapor phase. Analytical flow cytometry was used to check the purity and quantity of every magnetically sorted T cell population. Genomic DNA was isolated from each sorted fraction and quantified by UV absorbance on a Nanodrop 2000c. At the junction V is shortened by 6 bases and J by 5 bases; bases outside the gene matches: 9. CDR1 and CDR2, per the germline V gene, are SGHRS and YFSETQ. Counted from cysteine to phenylalanine, this CDR3 has 15 amino acids. Left in the record is the CDR3 DNA by itself, 45 bases read in frame from the first base.

About this clone itself: The antigen this receptor binds is unknown. No clone much larger than this one lies a single base away; base qualities are absent.

Using the deep immunoSEQ assay, TCR CDR3 regions were amplified from genomic DNA by multiplex PCR. Extracted genomic DNA from each cell subset was spread evenly across all wells of several immunoSEQ 96-well plates, with each plate serving as a replicate. Each replicate PCR for sorted subsets received around 200 ng genomic DNA, equal to roughly 29,000 T cell genomes. The purified libraries were quantified using a Qubit 3.0 fluorometer, sized with a Bioanalyzer 2100, and then quantified again using the KAPA Library Quantification kit. Each immunoSEQ 96-well plate was sequenced on its own single-read 150-cycle Illumina NextSeq 550 flow cell. The authors' pipeline ran thus. Because only junctional sequences without quality scores were contained in the immunoSEQ output, filtering matching that applied to full-length reads could not be performed. Sequences were annotated with PyIR, a Python wrapper for IgBLAST v1.9, using IMGT germline references to assign V/J genes and CDR3. Reads with weak V/J assignments (E-value above 1e-6), missing CDR3, stop codons, out-of-frame junctions, or ambiguous translated residues were removed. V3J clonotypes were defined by identical inferred V gene, J gene, and CDR3 amino acid sequence. To compute the percentage overlap between repertoires, the number of shared unique clonotypes was divided by the size of the smaller repertoire. Repertoire richness was assessed with RTK rarefaction, the Chao1 estimator, and Recon v2.1 estimates of unobserved clonotypes. Generation probabilities were computed with OLGA for all TCRbeta clonotypes obtained by the gDNA method from several donors. The immuneACCESS repertoire file appears here via TCRdb, limited to in-frame rearrangements. These files lack a portion of the clones; in checked studies, under half of the deficit traces to unresolved V genes, and the cause of the others is not known. The V and J calls and clone size were taken over from that table, and D and trimming were inferred from the DNA. The table for this sample lists 1.6 million or so clones; 95% to 97% of them were counted only once. In total, the top ten clones hold roughly 1.2% of the sample.

The clonotype was recovered from a man aged 25 to 40 in good health. The sequence joins TRBV5-1 to TRBJ2-1, and 9 bases in between align with TRBD1. Sequencing used naive CD4+ T cells sorted from blood. Per the publication, the cell subset or site label means: CD45RA+ positively selected. The CDR3 loop reads CASIWGTGRDNEQFF. The nucleotide sequence reads as follows: TGCGCCAGCATCTGGGGGACAGGGAGAGACAATGAGCAGTTCTTC.